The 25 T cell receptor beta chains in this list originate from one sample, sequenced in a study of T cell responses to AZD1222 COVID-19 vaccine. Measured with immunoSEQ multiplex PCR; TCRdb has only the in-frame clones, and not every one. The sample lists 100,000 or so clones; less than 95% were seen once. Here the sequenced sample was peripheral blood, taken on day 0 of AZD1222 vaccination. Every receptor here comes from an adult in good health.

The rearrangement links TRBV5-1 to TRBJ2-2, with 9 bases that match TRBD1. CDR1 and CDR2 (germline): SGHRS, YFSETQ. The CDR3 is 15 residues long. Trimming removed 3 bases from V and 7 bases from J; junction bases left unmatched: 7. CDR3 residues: CASSSSGTGFGELFF. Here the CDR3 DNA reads TGCGCCAGCAGCTCCTCCGGGACAGGGTTCGGGGAGCTGTTTTTT.

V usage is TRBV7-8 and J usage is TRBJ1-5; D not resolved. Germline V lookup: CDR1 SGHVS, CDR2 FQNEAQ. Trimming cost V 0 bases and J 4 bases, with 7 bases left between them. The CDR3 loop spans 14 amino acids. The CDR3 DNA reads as TGTGCCAGCAGCTTAGCCCCGAGAAATCAGCCCCAGCATTTT. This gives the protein CASSLAPRNQPQHF.

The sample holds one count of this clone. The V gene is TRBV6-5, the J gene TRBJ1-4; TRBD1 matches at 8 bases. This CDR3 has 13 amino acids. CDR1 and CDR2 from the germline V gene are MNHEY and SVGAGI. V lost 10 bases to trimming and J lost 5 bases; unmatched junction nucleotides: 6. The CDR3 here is CATRTGTNEKLFF. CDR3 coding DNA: TGTGCCACCCGGACAGGGACGAATGAAAAACTGTTTTTT.

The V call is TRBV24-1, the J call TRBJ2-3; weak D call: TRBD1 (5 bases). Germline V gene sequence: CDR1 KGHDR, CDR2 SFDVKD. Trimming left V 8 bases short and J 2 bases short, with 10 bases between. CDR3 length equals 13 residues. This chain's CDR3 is CATTGYFTDTQYF. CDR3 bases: TGTGCCACCACAGGGTACTTCACAGATACGCAGTATTTT.

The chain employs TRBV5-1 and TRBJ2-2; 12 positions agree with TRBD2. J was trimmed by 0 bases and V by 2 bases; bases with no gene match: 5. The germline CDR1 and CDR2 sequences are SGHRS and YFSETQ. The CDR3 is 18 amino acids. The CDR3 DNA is TGCGCCAGCAGCTTAACTAGCGGGGGGCCCCCGAACACCGGGGAGCTGTTTTTT. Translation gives CASSLTSGGPPNTGELFF.

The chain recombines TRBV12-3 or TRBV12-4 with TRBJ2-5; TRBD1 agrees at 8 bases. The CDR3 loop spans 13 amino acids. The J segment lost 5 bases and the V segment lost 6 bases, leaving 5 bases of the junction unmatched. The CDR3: CASRPTGVETQYF. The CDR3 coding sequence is TGTGCCAGCAGACCGACAGGGGTGGAGACCCAGTACTTC.

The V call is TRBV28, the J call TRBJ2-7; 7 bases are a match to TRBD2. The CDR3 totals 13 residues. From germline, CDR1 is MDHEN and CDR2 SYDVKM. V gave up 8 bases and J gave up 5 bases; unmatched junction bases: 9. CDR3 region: CASRYAGVDEQYF. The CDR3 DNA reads TGTGCCAGCCGCTATGCGGGGGTCGACGAGCAGTACTTC.

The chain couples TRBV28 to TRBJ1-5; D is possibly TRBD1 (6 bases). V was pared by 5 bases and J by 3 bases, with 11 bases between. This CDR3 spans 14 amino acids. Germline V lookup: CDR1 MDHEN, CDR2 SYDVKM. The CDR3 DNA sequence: TGTGCCAGCAGTGCAGGGGACGTCAATCAGCCCCAGCATTTT. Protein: CASSAGDVNQPQHF.

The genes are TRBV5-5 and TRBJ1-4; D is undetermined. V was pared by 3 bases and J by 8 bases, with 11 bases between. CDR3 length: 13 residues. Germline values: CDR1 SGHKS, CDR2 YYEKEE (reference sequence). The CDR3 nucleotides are TGTGCCAGCAGCTCGGCCGCCGGGGAAAAACTGTTTTTT. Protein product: CASSSAAGEKLFF.

The CDR3 DNA follows: TGTGCCAGCAGCAAAGAAAGGGACAGGAAGGGGGTTCTGTCACCCCTCCACTTT. Protein product: CASSKERDRKGVLSPLHF. The rearrangement uses TRBV21-1 and TRBJ1-6; the table's D gene call, TRBD1, was not cross checked with the DNA. TRBV21-1 is recorded as a pseudogene. This CDR3 contains 18 residues.

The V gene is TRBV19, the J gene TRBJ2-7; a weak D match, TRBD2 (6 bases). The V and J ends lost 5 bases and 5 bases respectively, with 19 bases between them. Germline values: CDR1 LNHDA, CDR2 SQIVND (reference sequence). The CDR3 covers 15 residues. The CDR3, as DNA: TGTGCCAGTAGTTCCGTACTAGCCGCGGCCCACGAGCAGTACTTC. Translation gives CASSSVLAAAHEQYF.

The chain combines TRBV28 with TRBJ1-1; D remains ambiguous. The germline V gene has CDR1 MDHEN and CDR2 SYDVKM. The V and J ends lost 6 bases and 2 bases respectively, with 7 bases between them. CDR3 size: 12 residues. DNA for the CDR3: TGTGCCAGCAGCCTCCAAAACACTGAAGCTTTCTTT. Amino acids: CASSLQNTEAFF.

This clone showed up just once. CDR3 region: CASSLTPGGEKLFF. The CDR3 DNA is TGTGCCAGCAGCCTGACCCCGGGGGGCGAAAAACTGTTTTTT. V and J are TRBV7-6 and TRBJ1-4; D may be TRBD1 (6 bases). Trimming cost V 5 bases and J 8 bases, with 15 bases left between them. The CDR3 totals 14 residues. CDR1 and CDR2 from the germline V gene are SGHVS and FNYEAQ. Full variable domain (missing parts from reference TRBV7-6 and TRBJ1-4): GAGVSQSPRYKVTKRGQDVALRCDPISGHVSLYWYRQALGQGPEFLTYFNYEAQQDKSGLPNDRFSAERPEGSISTLTIQRTEQRDSAMYRCASSLTPGGEKLFFGSGTQLSVL.

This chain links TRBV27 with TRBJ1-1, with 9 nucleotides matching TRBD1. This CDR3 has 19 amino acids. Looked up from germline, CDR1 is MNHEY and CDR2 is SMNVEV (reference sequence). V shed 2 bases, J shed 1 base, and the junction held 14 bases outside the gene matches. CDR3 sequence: CASSLGRRGQGRKNTEAFF. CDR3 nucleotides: TGTGCCAGCAGTTTAGGGAGGCGGGGACAGGGCAGAAAGAACACTGAAGCTTTCTTT.

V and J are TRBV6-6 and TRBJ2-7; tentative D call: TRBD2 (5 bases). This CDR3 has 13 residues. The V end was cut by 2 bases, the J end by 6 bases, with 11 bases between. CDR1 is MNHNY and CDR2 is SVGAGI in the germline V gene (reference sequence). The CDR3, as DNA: TGTGCCAGCAGTTACACATTAGGGAGCGAGCAGTACTTC. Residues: CASSYTLGSEQYF.

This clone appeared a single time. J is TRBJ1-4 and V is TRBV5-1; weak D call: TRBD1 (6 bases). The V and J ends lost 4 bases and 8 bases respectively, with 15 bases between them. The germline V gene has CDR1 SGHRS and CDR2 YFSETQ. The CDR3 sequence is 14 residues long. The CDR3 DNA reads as TGCGCCAGCAGCACAGGGAGGGTCGAAGAAAAACTGTTTTTT. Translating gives CASSTGRVEEKLFF.

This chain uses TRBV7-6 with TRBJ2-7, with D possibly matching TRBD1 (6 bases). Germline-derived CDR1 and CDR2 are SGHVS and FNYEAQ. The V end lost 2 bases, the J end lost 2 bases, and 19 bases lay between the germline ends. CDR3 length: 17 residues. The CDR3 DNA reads TGTGCCAGCAGCTTACGGGCCCAGGGGCGATATGCCTACGAGCAGTACTTC. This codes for CASSLRAQGRYAYEQYF.

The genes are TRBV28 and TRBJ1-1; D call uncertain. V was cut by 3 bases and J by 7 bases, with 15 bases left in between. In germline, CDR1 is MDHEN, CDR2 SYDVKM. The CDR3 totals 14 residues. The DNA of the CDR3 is TGTGCCAGCAGTTTTAAGAATTTGGGCTTTGAAGCTTTCTTT. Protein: CASSFKNLGFEAFF.

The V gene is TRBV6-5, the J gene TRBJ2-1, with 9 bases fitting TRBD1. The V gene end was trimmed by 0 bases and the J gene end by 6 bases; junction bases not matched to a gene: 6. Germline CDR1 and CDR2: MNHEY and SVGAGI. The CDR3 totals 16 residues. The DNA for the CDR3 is TGTGCCAGCAGTTACTCAGAGAACAGGGGGCTCAATGAGCAGTTCTTC. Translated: CASSYSENRGLNEQFF.

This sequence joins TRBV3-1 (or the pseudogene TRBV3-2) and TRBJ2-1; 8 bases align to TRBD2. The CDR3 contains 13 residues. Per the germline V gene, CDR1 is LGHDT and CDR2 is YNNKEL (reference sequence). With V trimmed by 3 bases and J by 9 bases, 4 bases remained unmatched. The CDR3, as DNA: TGTGCCAGCAGCCACGTACGGGGGGGTGAGCAGTTCTTC. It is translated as CASSHVRGGEQFF.

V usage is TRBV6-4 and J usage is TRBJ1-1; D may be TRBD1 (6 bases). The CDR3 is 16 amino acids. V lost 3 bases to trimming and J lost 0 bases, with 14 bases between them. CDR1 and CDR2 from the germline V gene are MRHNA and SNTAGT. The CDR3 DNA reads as TGTGCCAGCAGTGAATATTTTGGGGGCTTGAACACTGAAGCTTTCTTT. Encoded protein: CASSEYFGGLNTEAFF.

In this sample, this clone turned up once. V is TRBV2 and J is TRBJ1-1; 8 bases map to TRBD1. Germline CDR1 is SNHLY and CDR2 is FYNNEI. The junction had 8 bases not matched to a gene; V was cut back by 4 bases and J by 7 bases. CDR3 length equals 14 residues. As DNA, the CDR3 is TGTGCCAGCAGTGTTTCAGGGGGCGACGGTGAAGCTTTCTTT. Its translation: CASSVSGGDGEAFF.

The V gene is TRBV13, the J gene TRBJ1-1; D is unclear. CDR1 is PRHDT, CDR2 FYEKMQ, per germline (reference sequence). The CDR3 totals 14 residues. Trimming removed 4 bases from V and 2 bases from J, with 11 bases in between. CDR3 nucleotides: TGTGCCAGCAGCTCAGCGGCTCCCAACACTGAAGCTTTCTTT. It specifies CASSSAAPNTEAFF.

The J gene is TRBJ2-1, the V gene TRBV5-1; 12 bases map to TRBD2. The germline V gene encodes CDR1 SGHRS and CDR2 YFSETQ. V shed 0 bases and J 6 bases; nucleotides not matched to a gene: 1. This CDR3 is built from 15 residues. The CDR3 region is CASSLELAGGNEQFF. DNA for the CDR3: TGCGCCAGCAGCTTGGAACTAGCGGGGGGCAATGAGCAGTTCTTC.

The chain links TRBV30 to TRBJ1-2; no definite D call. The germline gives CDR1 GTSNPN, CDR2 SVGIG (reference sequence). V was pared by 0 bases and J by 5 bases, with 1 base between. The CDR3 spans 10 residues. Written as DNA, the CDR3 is TGTGCCTGGAGTGTTTATGGCTACACCTTC. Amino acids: CAWSVYGYTF.